Listed below are T cell receptor beta chains from one sample, sequenced in a study of T cells after somatic rescue of genetic block. Clones were read by immunoSEQ multiplex PCR, and TCRdb kept only the in-frame ones, dropping some. The sample consists of approximately 110,000 clones, over 80% of them appearing once. Sample: peripheral blood mononuclear cells (PBMCs). The source of these receptors is a woman aged 18-29 years. CDR3s include the opening cysteine and the closing phenylalanine or tryptophan. The order of the fields is D gene, J gene, V gene, clone size, CDR3 protein, CDR3 DNA. D genes are given only for firm matches. Clone size is given for some rows only: seen once, a few or many times, or a class if the clone is expanded.

TRBD1	TRBJ2-7	TRBV4-3	NA	CASSQVAGDSRTGNAYEQYF	TGCGCCAGCAGCCAAGTCGCCGGGGACAGTCGTACGGGGAACGCCTACGAGCAGTACTTC
NA	TRBJ1-1	TRBV4-3	NA	CASSHQGFDMNTEAFF	TGCGCCAGCAGCCATCAGGGGTTTGACATGAACACTGAAGCTTTCTTT
TRBD1	TRBJ1-3	TRBV30	NA	CAWSPRDRYGNTIYF	TGTGCCTGGAGTCCCCGGGACAGATATGGAAACACCATATATTTT
TRBD1	TRBJ1-5	TRBV27	NA	CASSITGTGSFLNQPQHF	TGTGCCAGCAGCATCACCGGGACAGGCTCTTTTCTCAATCAGCCCCAGCATTTT
NA	TRBJ1-6	TRBV7-9	NA	CASSRRTTPSPLHF	TGTGCCAGCAGCCGTAGGACAACGCCTTCCCCCCTCCACTTT
NA	TRBJ2-2	TRBV11-3	NA	CASRAGGELFF	TGTGCCAGCCGAGCCGGCGGGGAGCTGTTTTTT
NA	TRBJ1-2	TRBV1	NA	CTSSQDMGRSIGYTF	TGCACCAGCAGCCAAGACATGGGGCGGTCGATCGGCTACACCTTC
NA	TRBJ1-1	TRBV7-3	NA	CASSLNSPANTEAFF	TGTGCCAGCAGCTTAAATAGTCCGGCGAACACTGAAGCTTTCTTT
NA	TRBJ2-2	TRBV12-5	once	CASGLPSRGELFF	TGTGCTAGTGGTTTGCCCTCTAGGGGGGAGCTGTTTTTT
NA	TRBJ2-7	TRBV6-5	NA	CASTLLGEQYF	TGTGCCAGCACCCTCCTCGGGGAGCAGTACTTC
NA	TRBJ1-1	TRBV5-4	NA	CASSFLSTEAFF	TGTGCCAGCAGCTTTCTTAGCACTGAAGCTTTCTTT
TRBD1	TRBJ1-4	TRBV18	NA	CASSDRVATNEKLFF	TGTGCCAGTTCGGACAGGGTCGCAACTAATGAAAAACTGTTTTTT
NA	TRBJ1-2	TRBV4-3	NA	CASSQDRGQGNYGYTF	TGCGCCAGCAGCCAAGATCGTGGGCAGGGAAACTATGGCTACACCTTC
TRBD1	TRBJ2-5	TRBV18	few	CASSPDRAHETQYF	TGTGCCAGCTCCCCGGACAGGGCACATGAGACCCAGTACTTC
NA	TRBJ2-7	TRBV4-2	NA	CASSQELSYEQYF	TGTGCCAGCAGCCAAGAGCTCTCCTACGAGCAGTACTTC
TRBD1	TRBJ1-5	TRBV4-1	NA	CASSLRTGINQPQHF	TGCGCCAGCAGCCTACGGACAGGTATAAATCAGCCCCAGCATTTT
TRBD1	TRBJ2-6	TRBV7-9	NA	CASSRTGDGGANVLTF	TGTGCCAGCAGCCGGACAGGGGACGGTGGGGCCAACGTCCTGACTTTC
TRBD1	TRBJ2-2	TRBV7-6	NA	CASSPTSGTGLGFWGGELFF	TGTGCCAGCAGCCCTACCTCCGGGACAGGTTTGGGCTTCTGGGGCGGGGAGCTGTTTTTT
TRBD2	TRBJ2-6	TRBV9	NA	CASSVVPGGSNSGANVLTF	TGTGCCAGCAGCGTAGTACCGGGAGGATCAAACTCTGGGGCCAACGTCCTGACTTTC
TRBD1	TRBJ2-3	TRBV5-1	NA	CASSLAGDRGQDTQYF	TGCGCCAGCAGCTTGGCGGGGGACAGGGGGCAAGATACGCAGTATTTT
NA	TRBJ2-1	TRBV27	NA	CASSPGVGEQFF	TGTGCCAGCAGCCCAGGAGTCGGAGAGCAGTTCTTC
TRBD1	TRBJ1-5	TRBV18	NA	CASSPREDRGGQPQHF	TGTGCCAGCTCACCCAGGGAGGACAGGGGAGGTCAGCCCCAGCATTTT
NA	TRBJ1-1	TRBV4-3	NA	CASSQVAAGLGTEAFF	TGCGCCAGCAGCCAAGTAGCCGCGGGGCTTGGCACTGAAGCTTTCTTT
NA	TRBJ2-3	TRBV5-5	once	CASSFGGRVTDTQYF	TGTGCCAGCAGCTTTGGGGGGCGCGTGACAGATACGCAGTATTTT
NA	TRBJ1-1	TRBV9	NA	CASSVEGGGQLNTEAFF	TGTGCCAGCAGCGTAGAAGGTGGGGGGCAGCTGAACACTGAAGCTTTCTTT
NA	TRBJ1-2	TRBV6-1	once	CASSESITGVGYTF	TGTGCCAGCAGTGAATCGATAACGGGGGTTGGCTACACCTTC
NA	TRBJ1-1	TRBV29-1	NA	CSVESRQAMNTEAFF	TGCAGCGTTGAATCTAGGCAGGCCATGAACACTGAAGCTTTCTTT
TRBD1	TRBJ2-5	TRBV9	NA	CASSVGGQLQETQYF	TGTGCCAGCAGCGTAGGGGGACAGCTCCAAGAGACCCAGTACTTC
NA	TRBJ1-4	TRBV6-6	NA	CASTTVVGAGEKLFF	TGTGCCAGCACCACGGTGGTGGGGGCGGGTGAAAAACTGTTTTTT
NA	TRBJ1-1	TRBV5-1	NA	CASSLEGSGTEAFF	TGCGCCAGCAGCTTGGAGGGGTCGGGAACTGAAGCTTTCTTT
NA	TRBJ2-3	TRBV6-4	NA	CASSDLADPRRQYF	TGTGCCAGCAGTGACTTGGCTGATCCGAGGAGGCAGTATTTT
NA	TRBJ2-7	TRBV7-9	once	CASSSQGIPNEQYF	TGTGCCAGCAGCTCACAGGGAATCCCCAACGAGCAGTACTTC
TRBD2	TRBJ2-1	TRBV5-1	NA	CASGLAGADYNEQFF	TGCGCCAGCGGACTAGCGGGGGCCGACTACAATGAGCAGTTCTTC
TRBD2	TRBJ2-1	TRBV19	NA	CASSPRLAGLGNEQFF	TGTGCCAGTAGTCCCAGACTAGCGGGGCTGGGCAATGAGCAGTTCTTC
NA	TRBJ2-2	TRBV7-3	NA	CASSLTPLGRVAGELFF	TGTGCCAGCAGCTTAACCCCCTTGGGCAGGGTTGCCGGGGAGCTGTTTTTT
NA	TRBJ1-6	TRBV7-2	once	CASSLFPAPGDSPLHF	TGTGCCAGCAGCTTATTCCCAGCTCCAGGGGATTCACCCCTCCACTTT
NA	TRBJ1-2	TRBV15	NA	CATSRNYGYTF	TGTGCCACCAGCCGGAACTATGGCTACACCTTC
NA	TRBJ2-3	TRBV6-5	NA	CASSYSYGGRDTQYF	TGTGCCAGCAGTTACTCTTACGGGGGCAGGGATACGCAGTATTTT
NA	TRBJ1-5	TRBV7-3	NA	CASSSNGEGPQHF	TGTGCCAGCAGCTCTAACGGGGAAGGGCCCCAGCATTTT
NA	TRBJ2-7	TRBV12-5	NA	CASGWFSSRSYEQYF	TGTGCTAGTGGTTGGTTTTCTTCCCGCTCCTACGAGCAGTACTTC